One sample yielded the 2 T cell receptor beta chains listed below, sequenced in a study of spatial heterogeneity in lung cancer. The time point was: blood at routine non-recurrence follow-up after resection. TCRdb called the 5' RACE reads again in MiXCR, with one record for every CDR3 protein. The sample contains 1,500 to 2,000 distinct CDR3 sequences, about 20% of which appear only once. This material consisted of PBMCs, taken at follow-up. Receptor source: a male donor with early-stage non-small cell lung cancer.

At least ten counts were recorded for this clonotype. The chain links TRBV28 to TRBJ2-7; TRBD2 matches 13 bases. Germline CDR1 MDHEN, CDR2 SYDVKM. The CDR3 runs 16 residues. Germline trimming cut 6 bases from V and 2 bases from J; bases unmatched to any gene: 7. CDR3 sequence: CASRRTSGSGAYEQYF. The DNA for the CDR3 is TGTGCCAGCAGGCGGACTAGCGGGAGCGGGGCCTACGAGCAGTACTTC.

This clonotype is large. The V call is TRBV5-5, the J call TRBJ1-1; TRBD1 agrees at 8 bases. CDR3 length equals 16 residues. The germline CDR1 and CDR2 sequences are SGHKS and YYEKEE (reference sequence). Trimming at V came to 2 bases and at J to 4 bases, leaving 10 bases not matched to a gene. CDR3: CASSFTQRTGSTEAFF. The CDR3 DNA reads as TGTGCCAGCAGCTTTACCCAAAGGACAGGGAGCACTGAAGCTTTCTTT.